The 7 T cell receptor beta chains reported below all come from one sample, sequenced in a study of T-cell memory formation after mild COVID-19. TCRdb independently ran MiXCR on the 5' RACE reads; one entry per CDR3 protein. The table shows some 300,000 distinct CDR3 sequences, with roughly 20% occurring only once. The sample consisted of PBMCs or a T cell subset sorted from them (not recorded which). These receptors were collected from a man aged 18 to 30 who had mild COVID-19 (a few samples of this study predate the infection). Cell type and time point are not known.

A word on this clonotype: A read error may account for a junction end that differs from germline. V usage is TRBV6-5 and J usage is TRBJ2-5; tentatively, D is TRBD2 (6 bases). The CDR3 totals 14 residues. CDR1 and CDR2 from the germline V gene are MNHEY and SVGAGI. The CDR3 DNA reads TGTGCCAGCAGTTACGGAGGGGACCATGAGACCCAGTACTTC. Translation gives CASSYGGDHETQYF.

The V gene is TRBV7-2, the J gene TRBJ2-5; D remains ambiguous. The V and J ends lost 3 bases and 7 bases respectively, with 6 bases between them. Germline V gene lookup returns CDR1 SGHTA and CDR2 FQGNSA. The CDR3 loop spans 11 amino acids. CDR3 protein: CASSFSRTQYF. DNA of the CDR3: TGTGCCAGCAGCTTTTCTAGGACCCAGTACTTC.

The chain recombines TRBV11-2 with TRBJ2-3; D not resolved. The CDR3 spans 15 residues. The germline gives CDR1 SGHAT, CDR2 FQNNGV. V lost 3 bases to trimming and J lost 0 bases, with 10 bases between them. In nucleotides, the CDR3 is TGTGCCAGCAGCTTCTACGAGGACAGCACAGATACGCAGTATTTT. The encoded protein is CASSFYEDSTDTQYF.

CDR3 loop: CASSESKRFGGARTDTQYF. The CDR3 DNA sequence: TGCGCCAGCAGTGAGTCGAAGAGATTCGGGGGGGCCCGCACAGATACGCAGTATTTT. The rearrangement links TRBV10-1 to TRBJ2-3; TRBD2 matches 8 bases. Germline-derived CDR1 and CDR2 are WNHNN and SYGVQD (reference sequence). The ends lost 0 bases at V and 1 base at J; junction bases unmatched: 12. CDR3 size: 19 residues.

V is TRBV7-9 and J is TRBJ2-2; D is perhaps TRBD1 (5 bases). The ends were cut back, 3 bases at V and 4 bases at J, with 9 bases in the middle. The germline CDR1 and CDR2 sequences are SEHNR and FQNEAQ (reference sequence). The CDR3 extends over 14 amino acids. The CDR3 here is CASSFGRATGELFF. Here the CDR3 DNA reads TGTGCCAGCAGCTTCGGCAGGGCCACCGGGGAGCTGTTTTTT.

The J gene is TRBJ1-2, the V gene TRBV7-7; TRBD1 might be the D (6 bases). Per germline, CDR1 SSHAT and CDR2 FNYEAQ (reference sequence). CDR3 length: 13 amino acids. V was pared by 3 bases and J by 8 bases, with 13 bases between. The CDR3 spells CASSFRGQRGYTF. The CDR3 DNA reads TGTGCCAGCAGCTTCCGGGGGCAGAGGGGCTACACCTTC.

This clonotype was counted only a few times. The rearrangement links TRBV4-1 to TRBJ1-2; 7 nucleotides line up with TRBD1. CDR1 MGHRA and CDR2 YSYEKL come from the germline V gene. The CDR3 spans 14 residues. The V segment lost 5 bases and the J segment 8 bases; nucleotides outside the gene matches: 11. CDR3 DNA: TGCGCCAGCAGCAATCCGACAGGGAGAAGGGGCTACACCTTC. Translation gives CASSNPTGRRGYTF.